This passage covers 12 T cell receptor beta chains from one sample sequenced in a study of T cells in localized non-small cell lung cancer. Generated by immunoSEQ multiplex PCR, the TCRdb table keeps only in-frame clones and is missing some. The table records several thousand clones, under 90% of them present only once. The starting material was peripheral blood, obtained before any cancer treatment. The source is a female donor of 60 years or more with stage II squamous cell lung carcinoma.

This clone was picked up one time. The CDR3 DNA sequence: TGTGCCAGCAGCTTTGTAGCGGGAGCCACAGATACGCAGTATTTT. Residues: CASSFVAGATDTQYF. The rearrangement links TRBV11-2 to TRBJ2-3, with 9 positions matching TRBD2. J gave up 2 bases and V 3 bases, and 3 bases lay outside the gene matches. The CDR3 consists of 15 residues. The germline gives CDR1 SGHAT, CDR2 FQNNGV.

V is TRBV7-8 and J is TRBJ1-2; a weak D match, TRBD1 (5 bases). The V and J ends lost 3 bases and 5 bases respectively, with 13 bases between them. The CDR3 is 14 residues long. The V gene's germline CDR1 is SGHVS and CDR2 FQNEAQ. CDR3 nucleotide sequence: TGTGCCAGCAGCTTGGAGGGGTTGGGATATGGCTACACCTTC. The encoded protein is CASSLEGLGYGYTF.

This clone was seen once. V gene TRBV4-1 combines with J gene TRBJ1-4; D not resolved. Germline CDR1 MGHRA, CDR2 YSYEKL. This CDR3 region has 16 residues. V was shortened by 1 base and J by 8 bases, with 17 bases between the two germline ends. The chain's CDR3 is CASSQVQRASEEKLFF. In DNA, the CDR3 is TGCGCCAGCAGCCAAGTTCAGAGGGCATCGGAAGAAAAACTGTTTTTT.

This clone showed up just once. V gene TRBV7-2 combines with J gene TRBJ2-1, with TRBD1 identical over 10 bases. The ends lost 0 bases at V and 8 bases at J; junction bases unmatched: 7. Germline CDR1 and CDR2: SGHTA and FQGNSA. The CDR3 length is 16 residues. CDR3 coding DNA: TGTGCCAGCAGCTTAGCTTCGGGACAGGGGAACGATGAGCAGTTCTTC. It codes for CASSLASGQGNDEQFF.

The J gene is TRBJ2-6, the V gene TRBV15, with D perhaps matching TRBD2 (5 bases). V shed 8 bases and J shed 0 bases, with 14 bases lying between them. The CDR3 length is 16 residues. In germline, CDR1 is LNHNV, CDR2 YYDKDF (reference sequence). The CDR3 DNA follows: TGTGCCACCCAGCAGAGGGTTGGCTCTGGGGCCAACGTCCTGACTTTC. It yields the protein CATQQRVGSGANVLTF.

The V gene is TRBV2, the J gene TRBJ1-4, with 7 bases that match TRBD1. Germline CDR1 reads SNHLY; CDR2 reads FYNNEI. The CDR3 is 14 residues long. V trimming: 11 bases; J trimming: 0 bases; junction bases outside the gene matches: 6. The CDR3 reads CAGKGQATNEKLFF. The CDR3 DNA reads as TGTGCCGGCAAAGGACAGGCAACTAATGAAAAACTGTTTTTT.

V usage is TRBV5-1 and J usage is TRBJ2-7, with no clear D. The CDR3 is 12 residues long. Trimming removed 2 bases at V and 4 bases at J, with 7 bases between. Germline assignment: CDR1 SGHRS and CDR2 YFSETQ. The CDR3 sequence: CASSLLGYEQYF. The CDR3 DNA reads TGCGCCAGCAGCTTATTAGGGTACGAGCAGTACTTC.

The chain couples TRBV4-1 to TRBJ1-2; TRBD1 aligns across 8 bases. Germline V gene lookup returns CDR1 MGHRA and CDR2 YSYEKL. The V segment lost 2 bases and the J segment 4 bases; nucleotides outside the gene matches: 12. This CDR3 is built from 17 residues. CDR3 nucleotides: TGCGCCAGCAGCCAATCCCGGGCCCCTACAGGGGGCTATGGCTACACCTTC. This codes for CASSQSRAPTGGYGYTF.

The chain employs TRBV5-1 and TRBJ2-5; the D call may be TRBD1 or TRBD2 (5 bases each). CDR3 length: 15 amino acids. In germline, CDR1 is SGHRS, CDR2 YFSETQ. Trimming shortened V by 0 bases and J by 5 bases, and 14 bases separated the two germline ends. CDR3 loop: CASSLGGPGRETQYF. DNA for the CDR3: TGCGCCAGCAGCTTGGGGGGACCGGGTAGGGAGACCCAGTACTTC.

The rearrangement links TRBV10-2 to TRBJ1-1, with D maybe TRBD1 (6 bases). Trimming stripped 3 bases from V and 4 bases from J, with 9 bases between. The CDR3 sequence is 13 residues long. Germline V gives CDR1 WSHSY, CDR2 SAAADI. The CDR3 here is CASSEGGGTEAFF. The CDR3 region has the DNA TGCGCCAGCAGTGAAGGGGGGGGCACTGAAGCTTTCTTT.

The count of this clone is one. CDR3 sequence: CASRLTGGPGELFF. For the CDR3, the DNA is TGTGCCAGCAGACTGACGGGGGGCCCCGGGGAGCTGTTTTTT. The V call is TRBV6-1, the J call TRBJ2-2; D might be TRBD2 (7 bases). Germline loops: CDR1 MNHNS, CDR2 SASEGT. With 6 bases removed from V and 6 bases from J, the gap between germline ends came to 14 bases. The CDR3 contains 14 residues.

The chain has TRBV6-1 and TRBJ1-2; no firm D call. Per the germline V gene, CDR1 is MNHNS and CDR2 is SASEGT. The CDR3 has 13 residues. Between the trimmed V and J ends, which lost 6 bases and 3 bases, there was a span of 11 bases. As DNA, the CDR3 is TGTGCCAGCAGCCCACCTGGCGACTATGGCTACACCTTC. Translated, it gives CASSPPGDYGYTF.